This TCR beta chain was identified in a study of T cell responses to AZD1222 COVID-19 vaccine. On this clone itself: What it binds is not known.

Study-level findings and limits: Among spike-specific TCRs, nearly half reportedly target unmutated variant regions. The study found Spike-specific TCR breadth and depth rose after two AZD1222 doses. There were mostly white British donors and more females than males, and clonal diversity was possibly underestimated.

The V end was cut by 7 bases, the J end by 2 bases, with 16 bases between. This CDR3 spans 15 amino acids. Germline V lookup: CDR1 LNHDA, CDR2 SQIVND (reference sequence). Profiled with immunoSEQ multiplex PCR; TCRdb holds only in-frame clones, not every one. Found here are 150,000 to 200,000 clones, about 92% of them singletons; the top ten hold about 4.2%. The clonotype comes from an adult in good health. The sequencing here drew on peripheral blood, taken on day 0 of AZD1222 vaccination. V and J are TRBV19 and TRBJ2-3, with D perhaps matching TRBD1 (7 bases). The CDR3 loop is CASTSGGTFTDTQYF. The CDR3 DNA sequence: TGTGCCAGTACCTCAGGGGGGACATTCACAGATACGCAGTATTTT.